This T cell receptor beta chain was found in a study of OX40 agonist ivuxolimab in advanced cancers. The CDR3 extends over 13 amino acids. Trimming took off 6 bases at V and 2 bases at J, with 11 bases between the two ends. Per the germline V gene, CDR1 is MNHEY and CDR2 is SMNVEV (reference sequence). At cycle 4 day 1, cycle 7 day 1, and baseline, blood was sampled. Only in-frame clones appear in the TCRdb table, and some are missing; sequencing was by immunoSEQ multiplex PCR. The profile covers 55,000 to 75,000 clones, with 91% appearing a single time and less than 5% taken by the ten largest. This specimen was CD4+ or CD8+ T cells sorted from blood, taken in a trial of the OX40 agonist ivuxolimab. V usage is TRBV27 and J usage is TRBJ2-7; D ambiguous. This TCR was sampled from an adult with an advanced solid tumor such as melanoma, head and neck, liver or kidney cancer. DNA of the CDR3: TGTGCCAGCAGCCCCCGGGTTACCTACGAGCAGTACTTC. Protein: CASSPRVTYEQYF.